This record covers a single TCR beta chain. Using immunoSEQ multiplex PCR, the repertoire was profiled, and TCRdb retains in-frame clones only, with some absent. This sample carries 1.4 million to 1.5 million clones, 96% of them seen once, and the ten largest clones take 1.2%. This CDR3 is 17 amino acids long. Per germline, CDR1 ENHRY and CDR2 SYGVKD. J gave up 7 bases and V 1 base, and 14 bases lay outside the gene matches. The record originates from a study of shared clonotypes between healthy human individuals. The receptor's source is a man under 40 in good health. Specimen: naive CD4+ T cells sorted from blood. Documented subset: CD45RA+ positively selected. The chain uses TRBV10-3 and TRBJ2-7; 9 bases match TRBD1. CDR3 sequence: CAISELSRGTGREEQYF. The CDR3 region has the DNA TGTGCCATCAGTGAGTTAAGTAGGGGGACAGGGCGCGAAGAGCAGTACTTC.